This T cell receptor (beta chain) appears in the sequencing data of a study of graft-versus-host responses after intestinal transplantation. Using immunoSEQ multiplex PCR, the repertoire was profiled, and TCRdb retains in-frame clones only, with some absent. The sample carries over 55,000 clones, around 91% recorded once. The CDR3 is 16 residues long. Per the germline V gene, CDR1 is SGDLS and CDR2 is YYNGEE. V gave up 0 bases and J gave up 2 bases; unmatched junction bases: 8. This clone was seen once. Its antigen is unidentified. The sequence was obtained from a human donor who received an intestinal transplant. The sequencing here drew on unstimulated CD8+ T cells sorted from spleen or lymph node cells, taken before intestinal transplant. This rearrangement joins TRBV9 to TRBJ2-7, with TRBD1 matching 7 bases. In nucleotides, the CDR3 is TGTGCCAGCAGCGTAGGGACAGGAGCCGGCACCTACGAGCAGTACTTC. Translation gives CASSVGTGAGTYEQYF.